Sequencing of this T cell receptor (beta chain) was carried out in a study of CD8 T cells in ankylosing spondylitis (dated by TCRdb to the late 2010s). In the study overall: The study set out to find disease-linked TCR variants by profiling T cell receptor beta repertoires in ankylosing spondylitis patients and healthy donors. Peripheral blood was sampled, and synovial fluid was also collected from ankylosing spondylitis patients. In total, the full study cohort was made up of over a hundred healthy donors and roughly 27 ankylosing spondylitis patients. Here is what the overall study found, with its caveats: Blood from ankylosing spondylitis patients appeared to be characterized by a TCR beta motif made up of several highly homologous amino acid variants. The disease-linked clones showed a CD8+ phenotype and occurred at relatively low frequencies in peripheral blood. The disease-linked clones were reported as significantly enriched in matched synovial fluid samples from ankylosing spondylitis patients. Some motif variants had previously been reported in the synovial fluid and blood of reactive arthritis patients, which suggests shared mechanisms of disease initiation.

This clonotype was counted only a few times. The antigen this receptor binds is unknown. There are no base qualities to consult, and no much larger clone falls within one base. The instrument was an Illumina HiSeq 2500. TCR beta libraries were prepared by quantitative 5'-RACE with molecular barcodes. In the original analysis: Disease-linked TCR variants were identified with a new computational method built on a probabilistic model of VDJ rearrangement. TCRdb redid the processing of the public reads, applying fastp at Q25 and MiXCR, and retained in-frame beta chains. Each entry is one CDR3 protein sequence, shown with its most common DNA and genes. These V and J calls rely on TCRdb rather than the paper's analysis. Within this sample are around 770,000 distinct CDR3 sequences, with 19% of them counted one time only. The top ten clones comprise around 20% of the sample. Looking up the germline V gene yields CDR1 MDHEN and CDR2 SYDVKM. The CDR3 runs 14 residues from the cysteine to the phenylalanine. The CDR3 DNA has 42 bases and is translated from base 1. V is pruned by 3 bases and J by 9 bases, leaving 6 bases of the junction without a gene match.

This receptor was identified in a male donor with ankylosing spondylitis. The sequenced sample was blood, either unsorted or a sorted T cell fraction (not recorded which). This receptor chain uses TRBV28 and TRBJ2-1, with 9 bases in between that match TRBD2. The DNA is TGTGCCAGCAGTTTTGCGGGAGGGCCGAGTGAGCAGTTCTTC. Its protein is CASSFAGGPSEQFF.